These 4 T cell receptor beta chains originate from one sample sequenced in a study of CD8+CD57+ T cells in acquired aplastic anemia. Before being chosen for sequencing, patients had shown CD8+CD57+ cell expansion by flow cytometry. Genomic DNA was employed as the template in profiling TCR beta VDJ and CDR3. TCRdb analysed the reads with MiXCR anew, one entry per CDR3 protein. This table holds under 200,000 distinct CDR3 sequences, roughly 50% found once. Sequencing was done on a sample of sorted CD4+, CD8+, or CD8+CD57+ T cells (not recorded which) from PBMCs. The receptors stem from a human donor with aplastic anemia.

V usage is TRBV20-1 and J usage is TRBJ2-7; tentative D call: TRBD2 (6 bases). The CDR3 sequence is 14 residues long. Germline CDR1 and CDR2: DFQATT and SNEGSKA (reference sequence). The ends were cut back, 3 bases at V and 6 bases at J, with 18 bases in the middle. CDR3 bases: TGCAGTGCTAGGATACCCGGGGGTGTCCTCGAGCAGTACTTC. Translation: CSARIPGGVLEQYF.

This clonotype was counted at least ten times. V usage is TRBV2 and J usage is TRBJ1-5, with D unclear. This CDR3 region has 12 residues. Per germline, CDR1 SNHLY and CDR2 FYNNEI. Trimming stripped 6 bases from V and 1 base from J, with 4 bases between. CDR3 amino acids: CASSTSNQPQHF. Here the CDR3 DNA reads TGTGCCAGCAGCACGAGCAATCAGCCCCAGCATTTT.

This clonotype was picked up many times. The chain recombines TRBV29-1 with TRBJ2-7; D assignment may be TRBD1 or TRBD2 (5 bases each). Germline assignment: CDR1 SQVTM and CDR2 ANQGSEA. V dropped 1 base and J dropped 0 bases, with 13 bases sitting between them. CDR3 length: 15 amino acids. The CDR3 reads CSVEGFGGTSYEQYF. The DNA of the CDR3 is TGCAGCGTTGAAGGTTTTGGGGGAACCTCCTACGAGCAGTACTTC.

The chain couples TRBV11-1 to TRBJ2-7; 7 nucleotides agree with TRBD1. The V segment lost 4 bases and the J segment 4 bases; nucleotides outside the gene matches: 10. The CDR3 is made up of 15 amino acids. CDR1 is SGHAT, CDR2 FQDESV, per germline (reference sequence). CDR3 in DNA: TGTGCCAGCAGCTCCCGAACCGGGACAGAGTACGAGCAGTACTTC. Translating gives CASSSRTGTEYEQYF.